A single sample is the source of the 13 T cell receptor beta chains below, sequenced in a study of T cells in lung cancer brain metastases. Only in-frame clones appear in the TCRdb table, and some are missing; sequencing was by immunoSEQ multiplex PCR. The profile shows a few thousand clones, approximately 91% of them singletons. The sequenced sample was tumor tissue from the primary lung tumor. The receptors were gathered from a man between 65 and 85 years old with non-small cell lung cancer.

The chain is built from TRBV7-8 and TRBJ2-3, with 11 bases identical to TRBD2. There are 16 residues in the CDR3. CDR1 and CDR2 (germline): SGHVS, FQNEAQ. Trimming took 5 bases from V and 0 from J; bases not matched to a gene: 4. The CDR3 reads CASSVGLAASTDTQYF. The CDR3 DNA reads TGTGCCAGCAGCGTGGGACTAGCGGCTAGCACAGATACGCAGTATTTT.

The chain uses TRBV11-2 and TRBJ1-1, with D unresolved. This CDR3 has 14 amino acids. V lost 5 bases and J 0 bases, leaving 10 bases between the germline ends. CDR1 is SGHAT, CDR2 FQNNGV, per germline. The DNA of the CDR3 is TGTGCCAGCAGCCCGACATTCATGAACACTGAAGCTTTCTTT. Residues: CASSPTFMNTEAFF.

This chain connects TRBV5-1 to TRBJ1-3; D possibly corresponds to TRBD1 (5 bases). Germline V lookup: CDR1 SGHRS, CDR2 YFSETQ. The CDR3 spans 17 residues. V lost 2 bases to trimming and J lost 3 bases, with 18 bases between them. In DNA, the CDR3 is TGCGCCAGCAGCTTAATTCAGGGACCCTATTTTGGAAACACCATATATTTT. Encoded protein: CASSLIQGPYFGNTIYF.

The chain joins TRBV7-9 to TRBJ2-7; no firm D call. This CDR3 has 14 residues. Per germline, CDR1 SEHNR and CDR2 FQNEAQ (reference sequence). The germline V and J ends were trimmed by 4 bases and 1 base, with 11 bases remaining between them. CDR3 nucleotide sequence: TGTGCCAGCAGCTCGCAGGTGGGTTCCTACGAGCAGTACTTC. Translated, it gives CASSSQVGSYEQYF.

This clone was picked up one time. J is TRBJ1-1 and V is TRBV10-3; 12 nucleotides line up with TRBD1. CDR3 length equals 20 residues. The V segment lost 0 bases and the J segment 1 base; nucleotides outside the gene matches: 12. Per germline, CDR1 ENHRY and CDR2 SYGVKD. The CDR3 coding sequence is TGTGCCATCAGTGAGTCCGGTAAGCCCGGGACAGGGGGCCGGAACACTGAAGCTTTCTTT. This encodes CAISESGKPGTGGRNTEAFF.

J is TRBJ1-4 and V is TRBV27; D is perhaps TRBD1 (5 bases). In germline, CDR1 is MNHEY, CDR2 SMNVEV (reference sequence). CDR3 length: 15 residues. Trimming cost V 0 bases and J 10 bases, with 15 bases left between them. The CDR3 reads CASSLSSLVGGKLFF. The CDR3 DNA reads TGTGCCAGCAGTTTATCATCTTTGGTTGGGGGAAAACTGTTTTTT.

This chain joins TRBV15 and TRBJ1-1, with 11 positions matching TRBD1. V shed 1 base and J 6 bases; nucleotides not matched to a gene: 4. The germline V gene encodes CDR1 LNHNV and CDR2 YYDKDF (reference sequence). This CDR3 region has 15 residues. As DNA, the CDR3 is TGTGCCACCAGCAGAGTGGACAGGGGGCTGTCTGAAGCTTTCTTT. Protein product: CATSRVDRGLSEAFF.

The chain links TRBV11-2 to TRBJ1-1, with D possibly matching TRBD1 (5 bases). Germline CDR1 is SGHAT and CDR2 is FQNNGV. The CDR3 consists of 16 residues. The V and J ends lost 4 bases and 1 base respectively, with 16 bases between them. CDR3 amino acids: CASSSRGGAGNTEAFF. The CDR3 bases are TGTGCCAGCAGCTCTCGAGGAGGGGCGGGGAACACTGAAGCTTTCTTT.

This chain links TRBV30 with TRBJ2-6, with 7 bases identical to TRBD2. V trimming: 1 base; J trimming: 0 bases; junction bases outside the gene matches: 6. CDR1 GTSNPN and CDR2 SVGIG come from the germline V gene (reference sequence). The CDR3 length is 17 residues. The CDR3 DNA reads TGTGCCTGGAGTGGGGGAGGGACCACCTCTGGGGCCAACGTCCTGACTTTC. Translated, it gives CAWSGGGTTSGANVLTF.

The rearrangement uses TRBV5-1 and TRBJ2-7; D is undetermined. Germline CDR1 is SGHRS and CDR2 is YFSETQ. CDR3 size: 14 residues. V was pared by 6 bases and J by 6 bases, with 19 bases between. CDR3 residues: CASKETAKNVEQYF. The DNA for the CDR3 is TGCGCCAGCAAAGAGACGGCAAAGAACGTCGAGCAGTACTTC.

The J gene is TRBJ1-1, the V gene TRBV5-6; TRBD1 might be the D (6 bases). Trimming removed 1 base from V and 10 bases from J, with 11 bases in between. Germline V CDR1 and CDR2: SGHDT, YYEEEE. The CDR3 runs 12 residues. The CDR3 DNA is TGTGCCAGCAGCTTGAGGGGGGGCTCAGCTTTCTTT. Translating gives CASSLRGGSAFF.

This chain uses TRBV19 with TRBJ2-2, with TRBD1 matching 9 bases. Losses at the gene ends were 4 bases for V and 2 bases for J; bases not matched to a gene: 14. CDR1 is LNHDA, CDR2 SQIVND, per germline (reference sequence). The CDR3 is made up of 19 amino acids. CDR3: CASSKAGTGPFANTGELFF. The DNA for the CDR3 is TGTGCCAGTAGTAAAGCCGGGACAGGGCCATTCGCAAACACCGGGGAGCTGTTTTTT.

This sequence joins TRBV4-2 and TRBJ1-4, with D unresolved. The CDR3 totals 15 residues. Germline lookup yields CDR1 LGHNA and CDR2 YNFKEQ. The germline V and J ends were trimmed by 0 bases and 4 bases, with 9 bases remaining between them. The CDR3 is CASSQDEWGNEKLFF. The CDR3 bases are TGTGCCAGCAGCCAAGATGAGTGGGGTAATGAAAAACTGTTTTTT.